The TCR beta chain under discussion was sequenced for a study of shared clonotypes between healthy human individuals (dated by TCRdb to about 2020). In the study overall: The cohort comprised two women and a few men aged 18 to 49 years. Different laboratories and diverse techniques were used to prepare libraries and sequence TCR repertoires, to increase sequencing depth and limit assay-specific biases. To estimate repertoire size and how much clonotypes are shared between individuals, the study performed deep sequencing of blood TCR repertoires from about five healthy adults. Per donor, three plates each were used for CD4 naive and CD4 memory, two for CD8 naive, and one for CD8 memory. Between about 0.94 and 10 billion PBMCs per donor were obtained by leukapheresis. The investigation overall reported the following: When several donors were compared, the shared fraction of clonotypes was about 5.4% for naive CD4, 3.5% to 4% for naive CD8, more than 2% for memory CD4, and 0.3% to 0.5% for memory CD8. Higher generation probabilities were observed for clonotypes shared by all four sorted-subset donors than for non-shared clonotypes. Sampling was restricted to blood, and TCR repertoires in tissue are likely to differ from TCR repertoires in blood. Pairwise subsampling led to the expectation that sequencing depth would affect the degree of clonotype sharing among donors. Naive subsets generally had larger estimated clonotype richness than memory subsets. Even with the large sequencing depth, rarefaction of the sorted-subset datasets indicated that sequencing was incomplete. The small number of donors limited the genetic and exposure-history diversity represented.

Trimming accounts for 6 bases at V and 7 bases at J, while the number of junction bases matched to no gene is 10. CDR1 and CDR2, looked up from the germline V gene, are MNHEY and SVGAGI. The CDR3 goes from the cysteine to the phenylalanine over 15 residues. Only CDR3 DNA is held: 45 bases, read in frame from base 1. To note about this clone: What this receptor recognizes is not known. There are no base qualities to consult, and no much larger clone falls within one base.

Using the deep immunoSEQ assay, multiplex PCR amplified TCR CDR3 regions from genomic DNA. For each cell subset, the extracted genomic DNA was distributed evenly across all wells of several immunoSEQ 96-well plates, and each plate served as one replicate. Each replicate PCR for sorted subsets received about 210 ng genomic DNA, equal to about 30,000 T cell genomes. Purified libraries were measured with a Qubit 3.0 fluorometer, size-checked on a Bioanalyzer 2100, and measured again with the KAPA Library Quantification kit. Every immunoSEQ 96-well plate was sequenced on a separate single-read 150-cycle Illumina NextSeq 550 flow cell. The authors processed their data as follows. Because the immunoSEQ output included only junctional sequences and no quality scores, the filtering could not be the same as the filtering used for full-length reads. To assign V/J genes and CDR3, sequences were annotated using PyIR, a Python wrapper for IgBLAST v1.9, with IMGT germline references. Any read was removed if the V/J assignment was weak (E-value above 1e-6), the CDR3 was missing, or the read contained stop codons, out-of-frame junctions, or ambiguous translated residues. V3J clonotypes were defined as sequences sharing an identical inferred V gene, J gene, and CDR3 amino acid sequence. Percentage overlap between repertoires was calculated by dividing the number of shared unique clonotypes by the size of the smaller repertoire. Richness of each repertoire was evaluated using RTK rarefaction, the Chao1 estimator, and Recon v2.1 estimates of unobserved clonotypes. For all TCRbeta clonotypes obtained by the gDNA method from a handful of donors, generation probabilities were computed with OLGA. What TCRdb holds here is the immuneACCESS table cut down to in-frame rearrangements. Part of the clones is not present; checked against another copy, under half of the missing clones reflect an unresolved V gene, and the others are unexplained. That table is the source of V, J and clone size, and D and trimming were worked out from the DNA. The sample table holds about 1.1 million clones, of which around three quarters were seen once. Together, the top ten hold 0.52% of the sample.

The donors were healthy, HIV-negative adults with no recently reported acute infections or vaccinations. Every donor was a Caucasian adult living in Nashville, Tennessee, USA. CD4+ T cells were enriched through magnetic negative selection, after which naive cells were positively selected on CD45RA and the remaining negative fraction served as the memory subset. Blood was collected by leukapheresis, and PBMCs were isolated by Ficoll-Histopaque density gradient centrifugation and then cryopreserved in liquid nitrogen vapor phase. Purity and quantity of every magnetically sorted T cell population were checked by analytical flow cytometry. Genomic DNA was isolated from each sorted fraction and quantified by UV absorbance on a Nanodrop 2000c.

The receptor's source is a man aged 18 to 29 in good health. Some clones in this sample may be carry-over from other donors' samples. Rearrangement joined TRBV6-5 to TRBJ2-3, with 10 central nucleotides matching TRBD2. Sample: memory CD4+ T cells from PBMCs. The cell subset or site tag for this specimen amounts to: CD45RA-negative fraction. At the DNA level, the sequence is TGTGCCAGCAGCCGAGCGGGAGGGCCGGGATATACGCAGTATTTT. Its protein product is CASSRAGGPGYTQYF.